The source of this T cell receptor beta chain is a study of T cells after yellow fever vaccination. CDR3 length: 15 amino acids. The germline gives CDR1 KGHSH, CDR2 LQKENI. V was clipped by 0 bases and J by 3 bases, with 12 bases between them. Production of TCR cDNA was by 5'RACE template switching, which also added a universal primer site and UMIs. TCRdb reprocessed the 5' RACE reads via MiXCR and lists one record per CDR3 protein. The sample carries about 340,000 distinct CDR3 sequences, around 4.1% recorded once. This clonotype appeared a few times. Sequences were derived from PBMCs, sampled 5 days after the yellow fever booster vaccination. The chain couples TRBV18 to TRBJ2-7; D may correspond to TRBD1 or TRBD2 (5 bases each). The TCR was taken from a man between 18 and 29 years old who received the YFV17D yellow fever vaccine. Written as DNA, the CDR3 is TGTGCCAGCTCACCACCGTCCGGGGCGGTCTACGAGCAGTACTTC. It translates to CASSPPSGAVYEQYF.